These 9 T cell receptor beta chains came from one sample sequenced in a study of T cells of healthy individuals. TCRdb used MiXCR to reprocess the 5' RACE reads, holding one entry per CDR3 protein. This repertoire shows 50,000 to 55,000 distinct CDR3 sequences, under 15% found once; its top ten account for approximately 16%. These receptors were obtained from a human donor in good health.

This rearrangement joins TRBV9 to TRBJ2-1; TRBD2 matches 8 bases. Germline V gene data show CDR1 as SGDLS and CDR2 as YYNGEE. CDR3 size: 14 residues. The trim removed 3 bases at V and 4 bases at J, leaving 3 bases unmatched. CDR3 DNA: TGTGCCAGCAGCGAAGCGGGGGAGTACAATGAGCAGTTCTTC. It codes for CASSEAGEYNEQFF.

V and J are TRBV4-1 and TRBJ1-2, with 8 bases that match TRBD1. Germline V gene sequence: CDR1 MGHRA, CDR2 YSYEKL. CDR3 length: 17 amino acids. V was pared by 0 bases and J by 8 bases, with 14 bases of the junction left unmatched. The CDR3 coding sequence is TGCGCCAGCAGCCAAGATCCAGGGGGCAATCTAATGGGGGGCTACACCTTC. Residues: CASSQDPGGNLMGGYTF.

This clonotype was counted at least ten times. The chain links TRBV20-1 to TRBJ2-5; the D is unclear. The CDR3 has 14 amino acids. Germline V gene lookup returns CDR1 DFQATT and CDR2 SNEGSKA (reference sequence). Between the trimmed V and J ends, which lost 3 bases and 1 base, there was a span of 12 bases. The CDR3 bases are TGCAGTGCTAGCCTCCGACTGTTCCAAGAGACCCAGTACTTC. Its protein product is CSASLRLFQETQYF.

Concerning this clonotype: With a much larger clone just one base away, this may be a read error. The chain joins TRBV7-2 to TRBJ2-1, with 12 bases lining up with TRBD2. The CDR3 contains 14 residues. Germline V gene data show CDR1 as SGHTA and CDR2 as FQGNSA. DNA for the CDR3: TGTGACAGCAGCCCCCTAGCGGGAGGGGGTGAGCAGTTCTTC. It codes for CDSSPLAGGGEQFF.

This clonotype was found a few times. J is TRBJ2-5 and V is TRBV4-3; D might be TRBD2 (7 bases). CDR1 is LGHNA, CDR2 YSLEER, per germline. CDR3 length: 16 amino acids. V was shortened by 0 bases and J by 4 bases, with 15 bases between the two germline ends. The CDR3 sequence: CASSQDGGGPRETQYF. In DNA, the CDR3 is TGCGCCAGCAGCCAAGATGGGGGGGGCCCCCGAGAGACCCAGTACTTC.

This clonotype was counted a few times. In DNA form, the CDR3 reads TGCGCCAGCAGCGATGGAGGGCTCTATGGCTACACCTTC. Residues: CASSDGGLYGYTF. The V gene is TRBV5-1, the J gene TRBJ1-2, with D hard to call. CDR1 and CDR2 (germline): SGHRS, YFSETQ. V dropped 4 bases and J dropped 4 bases, with 11 bases sitting between them. This CDR3 comprises 13 residues.

This clonotype was observed a few times. J is TRBJ1-6 and V is TRBV27; D remains unclear. Germline lookup yields CDR1 MNHEY and CDR2 SMNVEV (reference sequence). The V and J ends lost 4 bases and 10 bases respectively, with 20 bases between them. This CDR3 spans 16 amino acids. The CDR3, as DNA: TGTGCCAGCAGTTCGATAGGGAAGGGTGGCGTCTCACCCCTCCACTTT. It yields the protein CASSSIGKGGVSPLHF.

In this sample, this clonotype turned up many times. This chain connects TRBV23-1 to TRBJ2-1; D ambiguous. TRBV23-1 is an ORF, and what it does is uncertain. The CDR3 loop spans 17 amino acids. The ends were cut back, 1 base at V and 3 bases at J, with 16 bases in the middle. The CDR3 here is CASSQFKQIVLYNEQFF. The CDR3 nucleotides are TGCGCCAGCAGTCAATTCAAACAGATTGTCCTCTACAATGAGCAGTTCTTC.

This clonotype was seen a handful of times. At one boundary the junction diverges from the germline segment, which might be a read error. In nucleotides, the CDR3 is TGCGCCAGCAGCCATGGGGGTTCGGCAGAGAACGCTGAAGCTTTCTTT. Translated, it gives CASSHGGSAENAEAFF. This sequence joins TRBV4-3 and TRBJ1-1, with TRBD1 as a possible D gene (5 bases). Germline CDR1 is LGHNA and CDR2 is YSLEER. The CDR3 length is 16 residues.